This TCR beta chain was obtained from a study of beta chain features in type 1 diabetes. Expressed TCRB transcripts were sequenced, since all the RNA that had been isolated was reverse transcribed. Using immunoSEQ multiplex PCR, the repertoire was profiled, and TCRdb retains in-frame clones only, with some absent. The profile shows 150,000 to 180,000 clones, 8.5% to 14% of them singletons. Germline V lookup: CDR1 SQVTM, CDR2 ANQGSEA. V lost 1 base and J lost 3, with 13 bases in between. The CDR3 runs to 15 residues. As to this clone: The antigen remains undetermined.

Whole-study findings and limits: More deletions and fewer insertions at VDJ junctions were seen in type 1 diabetes patients.

The sequenced sample was central memory CD4+ T cells from blood. This TCR was sampled from a man between 18 and 35 years old in good health. J is TRBJ2-4 and V is TRBV29-1; the D gene is possibly TRBD1 (6 bases). Here the CDR3 reads CSVEGTDSSKNIQYF. The CDR3 nucleotides are TGCAGCGTTGAAGGGACAGACTCCAGCAAAAACATTCAGTACTTC.